What follows describes a single T cell receptor (beta chain). Its cognate antigen is unknown. Germline CDR1 reads MDHEN; CDR2 reads SYDVKM. Trimming took 3 bases from V and 3 from J; bases not matched to a gene: 13. The CDR3 is 18 amino acids. In the PCR, 60 Vbeta and 13 Jbeta primers were used. Here immunoSEQ multiplex PCR was the method, and the copy in TCRdb shows in-frame clones only, minus some. This table holds about 260,000 clones, approximately 84% found once. The entry originates in a study of cytomegalovirus exposure and HLA in healthy donors. Study outcomes and limitations: The study assumed roughly uniform donor sequencing depth for presence/absence analyses. Earlier analysis looked at TCR beta V segments, and most were productive about 90% or about 30% of the time.

The sequencing sample was made of PBMCs. The TCR comes from a woman between 40 and 50 years old in good health and CMV-seropositive. The chain recombines TRBV28 with TRBJ2-3, with TRBD2 identical over 9 bases. The CDR3 DNA reads as TGTGCCAGCAGTTTGTACTACCAAGGGAGCGGGGGGACAGATACGCAGTATTTT. This codes for CASSLYYQGSGGTDTQYF.